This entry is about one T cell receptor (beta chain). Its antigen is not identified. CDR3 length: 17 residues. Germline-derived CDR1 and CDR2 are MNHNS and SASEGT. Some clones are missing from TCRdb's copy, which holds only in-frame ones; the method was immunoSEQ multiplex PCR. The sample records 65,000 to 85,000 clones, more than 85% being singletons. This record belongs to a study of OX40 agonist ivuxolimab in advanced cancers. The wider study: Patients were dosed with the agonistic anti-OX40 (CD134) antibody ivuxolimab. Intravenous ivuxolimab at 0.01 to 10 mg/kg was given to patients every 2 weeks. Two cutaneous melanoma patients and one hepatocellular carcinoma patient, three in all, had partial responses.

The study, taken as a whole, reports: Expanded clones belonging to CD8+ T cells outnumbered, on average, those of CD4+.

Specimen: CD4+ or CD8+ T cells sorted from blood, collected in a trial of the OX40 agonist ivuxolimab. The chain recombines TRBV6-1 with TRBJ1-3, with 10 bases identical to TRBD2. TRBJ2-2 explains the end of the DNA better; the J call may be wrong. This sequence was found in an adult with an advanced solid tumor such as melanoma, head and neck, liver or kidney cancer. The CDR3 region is CASSEWVAGGNTGELFF. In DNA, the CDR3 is TGTGCCAGCAGTGAATGGGTAGCGGGGGGTAACACCGGGGAGCTGTTTTTT.